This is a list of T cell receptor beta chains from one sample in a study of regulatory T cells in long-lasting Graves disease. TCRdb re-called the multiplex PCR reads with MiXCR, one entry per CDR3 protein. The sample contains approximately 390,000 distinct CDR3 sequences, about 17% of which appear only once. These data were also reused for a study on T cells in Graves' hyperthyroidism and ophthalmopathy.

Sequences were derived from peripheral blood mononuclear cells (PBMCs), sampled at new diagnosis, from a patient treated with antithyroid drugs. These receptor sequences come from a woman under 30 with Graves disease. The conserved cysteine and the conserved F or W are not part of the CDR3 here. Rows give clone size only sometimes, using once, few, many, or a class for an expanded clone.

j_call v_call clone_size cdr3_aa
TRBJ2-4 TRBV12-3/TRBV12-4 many ASSPGTPPTHIQY
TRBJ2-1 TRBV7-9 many ASSPGLAGGAEQF
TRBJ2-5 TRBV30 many AWSAAGGGPRETQY
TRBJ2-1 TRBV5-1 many ASSARLGAGAYNEQF
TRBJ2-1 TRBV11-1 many ASSLGRTNEQF
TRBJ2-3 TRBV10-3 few AISQTSARTSTDTQY
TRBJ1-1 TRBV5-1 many ASSSGQGIGAF
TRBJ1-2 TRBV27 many ASRWMGTGSIYGYT
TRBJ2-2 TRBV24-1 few ATSDLRGEGVANTGELF
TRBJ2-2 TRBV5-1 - ASKGGSGELF
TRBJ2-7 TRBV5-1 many ASSLVREYEQY
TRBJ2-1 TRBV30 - AWSRGGTDNEQF
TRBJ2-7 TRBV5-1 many ASSLTTGGDEQY
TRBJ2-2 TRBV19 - ASRRDRGNTGELF
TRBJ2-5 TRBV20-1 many SARRTSGPETQY
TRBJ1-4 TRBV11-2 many ASSLEGGLRKLF